This T cell receptor beta chain was recovered during a study of beta chain features in type 1 diabetes. Sequencing targeted expressed TCRB transcripts, as all isolated RNA had been reverse transcribed. Sequencing was performed with immunoSEQ multiplex PCR; in TCRdb, only in-frame clones are kept and a portion is missing. The sample yields around 310,000 clones, approximately 10% seen once. As to this clone: No antigen is known for it.

Study findings and constraints: Small HLA sub-analyses could not settle whether HLA shapes TCRB rearrangement.

The sequencing input was naive CD4+ T cells from blood. The receptor comes from a woman under 40 in good health.

This CDR3 reads CASSALAGGPDTQYF. In nucleotides, the CDR3 is TGTGCCAGCAGCGCCTTAGCGGGAGGACCAGATACGCAGTATTTT. The chain joins TRBV6-4 to TRBJ2-3; 10 bases are a match to TRBD2. Trimming at V came to 6 bases and at J to 4 bases, leaving 7 bases not matched to a gene. Germline V gives CDR1 MRHNA, CDR2 SNTAGT. This CDR3 comprises 15 residues.